The sequence of this T cell receptor (beta chain) was determined in a study of chronic HIV infection and antiretroviral therapy (dated by TCRdb to between 2014 and 2016). Regarding this clonotype: What this receptor recognizes is not known. There are no base qualities to consult, and no much larger clone falls within one base.

Preparation of the library involved 5' RACE. TCRdb shows the sequencer as Illumina MiSeq. TCRdb itself trimmed the public reads at Q25 with fastp, ran MiXCR and retained productive beta chains. Each entry is one CDR3 protein sequence, shown with its most common DNA and genes. The sample table shows 40,000 to 60,000 distinct CDR3 sequences, and about 19% are seen once. The ten biggest clones cover approximately 3% of the sample. The germline V gene sets CDR1 to SGHRS and CDR2 to YFSETQ. Unmatched junction bases come to 4, with V trimmed by 4 bases and J by 5 bases. Its CDR3 holds 13 amino acids, cysteine through phenylalanine. The DNA shown is the 39-base CDR3, in frame from base 1.

The clonotype originates from an adult who had HIV and had not received antiretroviral therapy, or was an uninfected healthy control (not recorded which). The chain couples TRBV5-1 to TRBJ2-7, with 9 bases aligning to TRBD1. Sample: peripheral blood. Read as DNA, the sequence is TGCGCCAGCAGCCCCGGGACAGGGCACGAGCAGTACTTC. The resulting protein is CASSPGTGHEQYF.